Listed below are T cell receptor beta chains from one sample, sequenced in a study of blood T cells in healthy people across ages. TCRdb re-derived calls from the 5' RACE reads in MiXCR, one entry per CDR3 protein. Of 540,000 or so distinct CDR3 sequences detected, under 30% appear once; the ten largest clones hold less than 9%. The sample was also linked to a second study, of T cells of mothers and their children.

Sequences were obtained from blood. The receptors stem from a boy aged 5 to 17 in good health. Both conserved end residues are part of each CDR3. The order of the fields is CDR3 protein, CDR3 DNA, V gene, J gene, D gene, clone size. D genes are given only for firm matches. Size tells how often a clone was seen (once, few, many) or the class of an expanded clone, and some rows leave it out.

CDR3: CASSPGQTSDEQYF; DNA: TGTGCCAGCAGTCCGGGACAGACCTCTGACGAGCAGTACTTC; V: TRBV7-8; J: TRBJ2-7; D: TRBD1; size: -
CDR3: CSAREDRGFYGYTF; DNA: TGCAGTGCTAGAGAGGACAGGGGATTCTATGGCTACACCTTC; V: TRBV20-1; J: TRBJ1-2; D: TRBD1; size: -
CDR3: CASSYSNYGQETQYF; DNA: TGTGCCAGCAGTTACTCGAATTATGGGCAAGAGACCCAGTACTTC; V: TRBV6-5; J: TRBJ2-5; D: -; size: -
CDR3: CASSLDSSTEVFF; DNA: TGTGCCAGCAGCTTAGATTCGAGCACTGAAGTTTTCTTT; V: TRBV7-9; J: TRBJ1-1; D: -; size: -
CDR3: CASSLTKEETQYF; DNA: TGTGCCAGCAGCTTAACTAAGGAAGAGACCCAGTACTTC; V: TRBV11-2; J: TRBJ2-5; D: -; size: few
CDR3: CSASTEETQYF; DNA: TGCAGTGCTAGTACCGAAGAGACCCAGTACTTC; V: TRBV20-1; J: TRBJ2-5; D: -; size: few
CDR3: CSARRDRAPNEQFF; DNA: TGCAGTGCTAGACGCGACAGGGCGCCGAATGAGCAGTTCTTC; V: TRBV20-1; J: TRBJ2-1; D: TRBD1; size: -
CDR3: CASSLSSDRQETQYF; DNA: TGTGCCAGCAGCTTAAGCTCAGACCGACAAGAGACCCAGTACTTC; V: TRBV7-3; J: TRBJ2-5; D: -; size: -
CDR3: CASSLPGQGALNEQYF; DNA: TGTGCCAGCAGCTTACCGGGACAGGGGGCGCTTAACGAGCAGTACTTC; V: TRBV7-8; J: TRBJ2-7; D: TRBD1; size: few
CDR3: CASSSMERTRLRNEQFF; DNA: TGTGCCAGCAGCTCCATGGAAAGGACTAGGCTACGTAATGAGCAGTTCTTC; V: TRBV13; J: TRBJ2-1; D: TRBD2; size: few
CDR3: CASSFYGGAVETQYF; DNA: TGTGCCAGCAGCTTCTACGGGGGGGCTGTAGAGACCCAGTACTTC; V: TRBV7-2; J: TRBJ2-5; D: TRBD2; size: few
CDR3: CASSQGTLQLYEQYF; DNA: TGCGCCAGCAGCCAAGGGACGCTACAACTCTACGAGCAGTACTTC; V: TRBV4-3; J: TRBJ2-7; D: -; size: few
CDR3: CASNLLPEGQETQYF; DNA: TGTGCCAGCAACCTCCTGCCCGAAGGCCAAGAGACCCAGTACTTC; V: TRBV28; J: TRBJ2-5; D: -; size: -
CDR3: CASSLDYSGARLTQYF; DNA: TGTGCCAGCAGTCTAGATTATAGCGGAGCAAGATTGACCCAGTACTTC; V: TRBV27; J: TRBJ2-5; D: -; size: -
CDR3: CASSLEGFQETQYF; DNA: TGTGCCAGCAGCCTGGAGGGGTTCCAAGAGACCCAGTACTTC; V: TRBV6-6; J: TRBJ2-5; D: -; size: -
CDR3: CASSFDTYEQYF; DNA: TGTGCCAGCAGCTTCGATACCTACGAGCAGTACTTC; V: TRBV5-5; J: TRBJ2-7; D: -; size: -
CDR3: CASSTAGATSYNEQFF; DNA: TGTGCCAGCAGTACAGCGGGAGCCACTTCCTACAATGAGCAGTTCTTC; V: TRBV7-9; J: TRBJ2-1; D: TRBD2; size: -
CDR3: CASSHEIAASYNEQFF; DNA: TGTGCCAGCAGCCATGAGATAGCGGCATCCTACAATGAGCAGTTCTTC; V: TRBV11-2; J: TRBJ2-1; D: -; size: few
CDR3: CASSQDGQGMDEQFF; DNA: TGCGCCAGCAGCCAAGACGGGCAGGGGATGGATGAGCAGTTCTTC; V: TRBV4-3; J: TRBJ2-1; D: -; size: -
CDR3: CASSLESGGAVYNEQFF; DNA: TGTGCCAGCAGTTTAGAAAGCGGGGGGGCCGTGTACAATGAGCAGTTCTTC; V: TRBV12-3/TRBV12-4; J: TRBJ2-1; D: TRBD2; size: -
CDR3: CASSRSGGLNEKLFF; DNA: TGTGCCAGCAGTCGCTCGGGGGGCCTTAATGAAAAACTGTTTTTT; V: TRBV6-6; J: TRBJ1-4; D: -; size: -
CDR3: CASSFLLISGGSHNEQFF; DNA: TGTGCCAGCAGCTTTCTATTGATTAGCGGGGGATCTCACAATGAGCAGTTCTTC; V: TRBV7-2; J: TRBJ2-1; D: TRBD2; size: many
CDR3: CASSTLVGTLYEQYF; DNA: TGTGCCAGCAGCACCTTAGTAGGCACACTATACGAGCAGTACTTC; V: TRBV7-3; J: TRBJ2-7; D: -; size: few
CDR3: CASSLSRDEQYF; DNA: TGTGCCAGCAGTTTAAGCAGGGACGAGCAGTACTTC; V: TRBV28; J: TRBJ2-7; D: -; size: few
CDR3: CASSQGRGFNNEQFF; DNA: TGCGCCAGCAGCCAAGGGAGGGGCTTTAACAATGAGCAGTTCTTC; V: TRBV4-3; J: TRBJ2-1; D: -; size: few
CDR3: CASSADAGTEGDTQYF; DNA: TGTGCCAGCAGCGCCGACGCAGGGACAGAAGGAGATACGCAGTATTTT; V: TRBV9; J: TRBJ2-3; D: TRBD1; size: few
CDR3: CASSLGGPGLLYEQYF; DNA: TGTGCCAGCAGCTTAGGGGGCCCGGGACTACTCTACGAGCAGTACTTC; V: TRBV7-6; J: TRBJ2-7; D: TRBD2; size: few
CDR3: CASSPGQATLSGELFF; DNA: TGTGCCAGCAGCCCCGGACAGGCGACTCTGTCCGGGGAGCTGTTTTTT; V: TRBV12-3/TRBV12-4; J: TRBJ2-2; D: TRBD1; size: -
CDR3: CSAPSSRAITGNEQFF; DNA: TGCAGTGCTCCATCAAGCAGGGCGATCACTGGGAATGAGCAGTTCTTC; V: TRBV20-1; J: TRBJ2-1; D: -; size: -
CDR3: CASTGKNRAHGYTF; DNA: TGTGCCAGCACCGGAAAAAACAGGGCTCATGGCTACACCTTC; V: TRBV11-2; J: TRBJ1-2; D: -; size: few
CDR3: CASSLEGGPTYEQYF; DNA: TGTGCCAGCAGCTTAGAGGGGGGCCCCACCTACGAGCAGTACTTC; V: TRBV7-9; J: TRBJ2-7; D: -; size: -
CDR3: CATRRGTEQETQYF; DNA: TGTGCCACCCGGCGGGGGACAGAGCAAGAGACCCAGTACTTC; V: TRBV15; J: TRBJ2-5; D: -; size: -
CDR3: CASSQDTARTSGGVYEQYF; DNA: TGCGCCAGCAGCCAAGATACGGCGAGGACTAGCGGGGGTGTTTACGAGCAGTACTTC; V: TRBV4-3; J: TRBJ2-7; D: TRBD2; size: -
CDR3: CASSQLNEQFF; DNA: TGTGCCAGCAGTCAGCTCAATGAGCAGTTCTTC; V: TRBV27; J: TRBJ2-1; D: -; size: many
CDR3: CAWSELQGAYEQYF; DNA: TGTGCCTGGAGTGAGCTACAGGGGGCCTACGAGCAGTACTTC; V: TRBV30; J: TRBJ2-7; D: TRBD1; size: few
CDR3: CASSEGRDTQYF; DNA: TGTGCCAGCAGTGAAGGGCGAGATACGCAGTATTTT; V: TRBV2; J: TRBJ2-3; D: -; size: few
CDR3: CASSRGQGVGDTEAFF; DNA: TGCGCCAGCAGCCGAGGACAGGGGGTGGGGGACACTGAAGCTTTCTTT; V: TRBV5-1; J: TRBJ1-1; D: TRBD1; size: few
CDR3: CAISDEGTGPNQPQHF; DNA: TGTGCCATCAGTGACGAAGGGACAGGCCCTAATCAGCCCCAGCATTTT; V: TRBV10-3; J: TRBJ1-5; D: TRBD1; size: -
CDR3: CASSFGQTGDIQYF; DNA: TGTGCCAGCAGTTTCGGACAGACGGGGGACATTCAGTACTTC; V: TRBV12-3/TRBV12-4; J: TRBJ2-4; D: -; size: -
CDR3: CASSITRGNTGELFF; DNA: TGTGCCAGCAGCATAACGAGGGGGAACACCGGGGAGCTGTTTTTT; V: TRBV7-8; J: TRBJ2-2; D: -; size: few
CDR3: CSVEGLSMNTEAFF; DNA: TGCAGCGTTGAAGGGCTGTCAATGAACACTGAAGCTTTCTTT; V: TRBV29-1; J: TRBJ1-1; D: -; size: few